This T cell receptor beta chain was recorded in a study of vaccination effects on CD4 cells after COVID-19. Only in-frame clones appear in the TCRdb table, and some are missing; sequencing was by immunoSEQ multiplex PCR. The sample holds 45,000 to 55,000 clones, 60% to 75% seen once. As to this clone: Its cognate antigen is unknown.

Subsequent to 10 days of culture, CD4+ T cells were isolated. Either the BNT162b2 or mRNA-1273 vaccine was given to participants in two doses. The CDR3 totals 15 residues. Germline CDR1 SGHVS, CDR2 FQNEAQ. The J segment lost 1 base and the V segment lost 5 bases, leaving 4 bases of the junction unmatched. The receptor's source is a human donor who received a COVID-19 vaccine. This chain connects TRBV7-8 to TRBJ2-5; 10 bases map to TRBD1. Sequences were derived from CD4+ T cells from PBMCs cultured without peptide, sampled after COVID-19 vaccination. The CDR3 sequence is CASSQDRGSQETQYF. The CDR3 nucleotides are TGTGCCAGCAGCCAGGACAGGGGGTCCCAAGAGACCCAGTACTTC.